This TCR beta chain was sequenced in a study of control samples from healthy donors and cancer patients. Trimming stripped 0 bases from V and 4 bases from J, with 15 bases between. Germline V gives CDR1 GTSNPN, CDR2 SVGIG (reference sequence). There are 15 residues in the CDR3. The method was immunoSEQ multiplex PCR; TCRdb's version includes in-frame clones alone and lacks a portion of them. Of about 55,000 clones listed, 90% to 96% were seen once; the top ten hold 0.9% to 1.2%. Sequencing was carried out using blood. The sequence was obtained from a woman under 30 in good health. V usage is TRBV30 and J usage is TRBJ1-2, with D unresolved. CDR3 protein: CAWSVGRGHSYGYTF. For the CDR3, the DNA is TGTGCCTGGAGTGTAGGCCGAGGGCATAGCTATGGCTACACCTTC.